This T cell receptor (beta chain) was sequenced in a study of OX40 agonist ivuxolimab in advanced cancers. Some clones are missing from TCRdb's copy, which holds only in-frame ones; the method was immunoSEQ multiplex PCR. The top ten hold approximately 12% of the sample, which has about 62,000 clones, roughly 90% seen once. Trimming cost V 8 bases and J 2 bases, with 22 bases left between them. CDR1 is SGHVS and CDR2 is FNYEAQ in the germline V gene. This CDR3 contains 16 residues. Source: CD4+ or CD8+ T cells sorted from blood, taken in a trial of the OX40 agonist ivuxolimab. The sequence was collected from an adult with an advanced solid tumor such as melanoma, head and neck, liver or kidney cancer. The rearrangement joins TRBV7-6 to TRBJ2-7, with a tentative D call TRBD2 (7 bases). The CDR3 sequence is CASSTGGGSIPYEQYF. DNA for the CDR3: TGTGCCAGCTCAACCGGGGGCGGGAGTATTCCCTACGAGCAGTACTTC. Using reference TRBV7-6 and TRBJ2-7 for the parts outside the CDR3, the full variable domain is GAGVSQSPRYKVTKRGQDVALRCDPISGHVSLYWYRQALGQGPEFLTYFNYEAQQDKSGLPNDRFSAERPEGSISTLTIQRTEQRDSAMYRCASSTGGGSIPYEQYFGPGTRLTVT.